The 27 T cell receptor beta chains below all came from one sample that was sequenced in a study of blood T cell repertoires in COVID-19. Libraries were prepared by immunoSEQ multiplex PCR; TCRdb keeps only in-frame clonotypes and omits some of them. Of just over 350,000 clones in the sample, less than 90% were seen once. Sequenced: peripheral blood. These receptors came from a woman aged 60 to 75 with COVID-19, enrolled during active disease.

The J gene is TRBJ2-7, the V gene TRBV7-2; 14 nucleotides match TRBD2. The CDR3 is made up of 15 amino acids. V gave up 5 bases and J gave up 5 bases; unmatched junction bases: 5. The germline V gene has CDR1 SGHTA and CDR2 FQGNSA. CDR3 protein: CASSMGLAGENEQYF. CDR3 in DNA: TGTGCCAGCAGCATGGGACTAGCGGGGGAGAACGAGCAGTACTTC.

The chain combines TRBV6-4 with TRBJ2-3; 10 positions match TRBD1. This CDR3 region has 17 residues. V shed 0 bases, J shed 1 base, and the junction held 4 bases outside the gene matches. In germline, CDR1 is MRHNA, CDR2 SNTAGT. This CDR3 is CASSDSMTGGGTDTQYF. The CDR3 DNA reads TGTGCCAGCAGTGACTCAATGACAGGGGGCGGCACAGATACGCAGTATTTT.

This clone was picked up a small number of times. J is TRBJ1-1 and V is TRBV7-9, with D tentatively TRBD1 (6 bases). This CDR3 is built from 13 residues. Trimming took 5 bases from V and 2 from J, leaving 9 bases between them. CDR1 is SEHNR and CDR2 is FQNEAQ in the germline V gene (reference sequence). In DNA, the CDR3 is TGTGCCAGCAGCCCACAGGGAAACACTGAAGCTTTCTTT. Translated: CASSPQGNTEAFF.

V and J are TRBV2 and TRBJ2-1, with 10 bases fitting TRBD2. There are 20 residues in the CDR3. Germline lookup yields CDR1 SNHLY and CDR2 FYNNEI. J lost 8 bases, V lost 6 bases, and 25 bases had no gene match. The CDR3 loop is CASRQEFWGLAGVRGYEQFF. In DNA, the CDR3 is TGTGCCAGCAGACAGGAATTTTGGGGCCTAGCGGGGGTTCGAGGCTATGAGCAGTTCTTC.

This clone occurred once. The chain carries TRBV7-9 and TRBJ2-5; no definite D call. V lost 3 bases to trimming and J lost 4 bases, with 6 bases between them. The CDR3 is made up of 12 amino acids. The germline V gene has CDR1 SEHNR and CDR2 FQNEAQ (reference sequence). DNA for the CDR3: TGTGCCAGCAGCTTGGAGAGAGAGACCCAGTACTTC. This encodes CASSLERETQYF.

V is TRBV12-3 or TRBV12-4 and J is TRBJ1-2; D not resolved. The CDR3 length is 12 residues. V was cut by 5 bases and J by 2 bases, with 6 bases left in between. DNA for the CDR3: TGTGCCAGCAGTAACCAGAACTATGGCTACACCTTC. It codes for CASSNQNYGYTF.

This rearrangement joins TRBV7-9 to TRBJ1-1, with unresolved D. V gave up 0 bases and J gave up 8 bases, with 10 bases separating them. The CDR3 is made up of 13 amino acids. The V gene's germline CDR1 is SEHNR and CDR2 FQNEAQ (reference sequence). CDR3 amino acids: CASSLAGSQEAFF. As DNA, the CDR3 is TGTGCCAGCAGCTTAGCGGGCAGCCAAGAAGCTTTCTTT.

This chain connects TRBV7-9 to TRBJ1-4; D possibly corresponds to TRBD1 (5 bases). CDR1 and CDR2 (germline): SEHNR, FQNEAQ (reference sequence). The CDR3 covers 13 residues. Between the trimmed V and J ends, which lost 5 bases and 7 bases, there was a span of 11 bases. The CDR3 coding sequence is TGTGCCAGCAGCGGCGGGGCAGCTGAAAAACTGTTTTTT. Translated: CASSGGAAEKLFF.

The chain employs TRBV5-1 and TRBJ2-7, with D perhaps TRBD2 (5 bases). Trimming removed 4 bases from V and 0 bases from J, with 14 bases in between. CDR1 SGHRS and CDR2 YFSETQ come from the germline V gene. This CDR3 contains 15 residues. The DNA of the CDR3 is TGCGCCAGCAGCCCTTTGACGGGGAGCTCCTACGAGCAGTACTTC. Amino acid sequence: CASSPLTGSSYEQYF.

V gene TRBV7-3 combines with J gene TRBJ2-1; 15 bases are shared with TRBD2. The germline gives CDR1 SGHTA, CDR2 FQGTGA. The CDR3 consists of 14 residues. V shed 4 bases, J shed 9 bases, and the junction held 1 base outside the gene matches. The CDR3 here is CASSSGLAGGEQFF. The DNA for the CDR3 is TGTGCCAGCAGCTCGGGACTAGCGGGGGGTGAGCAGTTCTTC.

V is TRBV15 and J is TRBJ1-2; 8 bases fit TRBD1. The length of the CDR3 is 16 residues. V was clipped by 0 bases and J by 4 bases; unmatched bases: 7. CDR1 and CDR2 (germline): LNHNV, YYDKDF (reference sequence). CDR3 in amino acids: CATSRDKGTGLYGYTF. The CDR3 DNA follows: TGTGCCACCAGCAGAGATAAGGGGACAGGTCTCTATGGCTACACCTTC.

V and J are TRBV7-9 and TRBJ2-5; D might be TRBD2 (6 bases). Germline values: CDR1 SEHNR, CDR2 FQNEAQ (reference sequence). V was pared by 4 bases and J by 2 bases, with 17 bases between. The CDR3 has 16 amino acids. The CDR3 DNA reads TGTGCCAGCAGCTCATCCCGGGACTGGACGCAAGAGACCCAGTACTTC. It specifies CASSSSRDWTQETQYF.

The CDR3 DNA reads as TGTGCCAGCAGCTTAGGTCGAGCGGGGGGTCAATACAATGAGCAGTTCTTC. The encoded protein is CASSLGRAGGQYNEQFF. The chain combines TRBV7-2 with TRBJ2-1; 9 bases line up with TRBD2. Germline V gives CDR1 SGHTA, CDR2 FQGNSA. CDR3 size: 17 residues. With V trimmed by 1 base and J by 4 bases, 8 bases remained unmatched.

The CDR3 DNA reads TGCGCCAGCAGCTTGGATCAGAGGGCTGGGGCCAACGTCCTGACTTTC. It yields the protein CASSLDQRAGANVLTF. This chain uses TRBV5-1 with TRBJ2-6; D is possibly TRBD2 (5 bases). Deletions cut 0 bases from V and 2 bases from J, with 9 bases between. The CDR3 is made up of 16 amino acids. CDR1 and CDR2 from the germline V gene are SGHRS and YFSETQ.

The chain uses TRBV4-3 and TRBJ2-2, with 11 bases matching TRBD1. Germline CDR1 is LGHNA and CDR2 is YSLEER. The CDR3 totals 18 residues. Trimming took 4 bases from V and 5 from J; bases not matched to a gene: 12. The CDR3 DNA follows: TGCGCCAGCAGCCTCTCTCAATGGGACAGGGGGGCGACCGGGGAGCTGTTTTTT. Amino acids: CASSLSQWDRGATGELFF.

CDR3 nucleotide sequence: TGTGCCAGCAGCTCATCGACAGGGGATGAAAAACTGTTTTTT. This encodes CASSSSTGDEKLFF. The V call is TRBV5-5, the J call TRBJ1-4, with 8 bases identical to TRBD1. CDR3 size: 14 residues. CDR1 is SGHKS, CDR2 YYEKEE, per germline (reference sequence). The V and J ends lost 3 bases and 6 bases, in that order; junction bases with no gene match: 4.

This clone was seen a few times. This sequence joins TRBV7-2 and TRBJ1-6, with a weak D call TRBD1 (5 bases). Trimming cost V 4 bases and J 6 bases, with 16 bases left between them. This CDR3 contains 16 residues. The germline gives CDR1 SGHTA, CDR2 FQGNSA. CDR3 sequence (DNA): TGTGCCAGCAGCTCTTCCCCGGGAGGGGCTAATTCACCCCTCCACTTT. This gives the protein CASSSSPGGANSPLHF.

This rearrangement joins TRBV6-5 to TRBJ2-7; D is unresolved. V lost 10 bases to trimming and J lost 0 bases, with 10 bases between them. Germline V gene data show CDR1 as MNHEY and CDR2 as SVGAGI. This CDR3 region has 12 residues. CDR3 sequence reads: CATEFPSYEQYF. The DNA for the CDR3 is TGTGCCACCGAGTTCCCCTCCTACGAGCAGTACTTC.

The sample holds many counts of this clone. V and J are TRBV4-1 and TRBJ1-3; D is possibly TRBD1 (5 bases). This CDR3 spans 16 amino acids. V was cut by 0 bases and J by 3 bases, with 12 bases left in between. The germline gives CDR1 MGHRA, CDR2 YSYEKL. As DNA, the CDR3 is TGCGCCAGCAGCCAAGATTGGGCAGGGTTTGGAAACACCATATATTTT. It yields the protein CASSQDWAGFGNTIYF.

The CDR3 here is CASSLGDRGDTQYF. The CDR3 DNA reads TGTGCCAGCAGCTTGGGAGACAGGGGGGATACGCAGTATTTT. The chain joins TRBV5-4 to TRBJ2-3, with TRBD1 matching over 9 bases. The CDR3 is 14 amino acids. CDR1 and CDR2 from the germline V gene are SGHNT and YYREEE (reference sequence). Trimming removed 0 bases from V and 6 bases from J; junction bases left unmatched: 2.

This CDR3 reads CATSRRTAANTGELFF. CDR3 in DNA: TGTGCCACCAGCAGAAGAACAGCCGCGAACACCGGGGAGCTGTTTTTT. This chain connects TRBV15 to TRBJ2-2, with D unresolved. The CDR3 covers 16 residues. V lost 2 bases and J lost 0, with 10 bases in between. The germline V gene encodes CDR1 LNHNV and CDR2 YYDKDF (reference sequence). Based on the CDR3 plus reference TRBV15 and TRBJ2-2, the full variable domain is DAMVIQNPRYQVTQFGKPVTLSCSQTLNHNVMYWYQQKSSQAPKLLFHYYDKDFNNEADTPDNFQSRRPNTSFCFLDIRSPGLGDTAMYLCATSRRTAANTGELFFGEGSRLTVL.

The V and J genes are TRBV3-1 (or the pseudogene TRBV3-2) and TRBJ1-3, with a possible D match to TRBD1 (5 bases). The germline V and J ends were trimmed by 4 bases and 0 bases, with 10 bases remaining between them. Looked up from germline, CDR1 is LGHDT and CDR2 is YNNKEL (reference sequence). CDR3 size: 15 residues. The CDR3 DNA sequence: TGTGCCAGCAGCCCGGACACGATCTCTGGAAACACCATATATTTT. This gives the protein CASSPDTISGNTIYF.

V and J are TRBV6-2 or TRBV6-3 and TRBJ2-7, with TRBD2 matching 8 bases. Unmatched junction bases numbered 4, after V lost 2 bases and J lost 4 bases. Looked up from germline, CDR1 is MNHEY and CDR2 is SVGEGT. The CDR3 is made up of 14 amino acids. The CDR3 spells CASSYEAGAYEQYF. In DNA form, the CDR3 reads TGTGCCAGCAGTTACGAAGCGGGGGCGTACGAGCAGTACTTC.

The chain recombines TRBV6-5 with TRBJ1-2, with TRBD1 matching over 9 bases. The length of the CDR3 is 14 residues. CDR1 MNHEY and CDR2 SVGAGI come from the germline V gene. The V and J ends lost 3 bases and 4 bases, in that order; junction bases with no gene match: 3. CDR3 nucleotide sequence: TGTGCCAGCAGTTATGGGACAGGGATCTATGGCTACACCTTC. As protein: CASSYGTGIYGYTF.

The V and J genes are TRBV6-1 and TRBJ2-2, with 7 positions matching TRBD1. This CDR3 has 18 amino acids. CDR1 and CDR2 from the germline V gene are MNHNS and SASEGT. V lost 4 bases and J lost 3; bases outside the gene matches: 14. CDR3 sequence (DNA): TGTGCCAGCAGTGGTTTATTCGTACAGGGGTCGGACACCGGGGAGCTGTTTTTT. It translates to CASSGLFVQGSDTGELFF.

This chain links TRBV13 with TRBJ1-1; TRBD1 matches at 8 bases. V shed 3 bases and J 0 bases; nucleotides not matched to a gene: 3. This CDR3 comprises 15 residues. Germline CDR1 PRHDT, CDR2 FYEKMQ (reference sequence). The CDR3 spells CASSLQGAVNTEAFF. CDR3 nucleotide sequence: TGTGCCAGCAGCTTGCAGGGGGCTGTGAACACTGAAGCTTTCTTT.

The rearrangement links TRBV5-1 to TRBJ2-1, with 7 nucleotides matching TRBD1. The CDR3 is made up of 15 amino acids. After removal of 2 bases from V and 7 bases from J, the junction contained 9 bases not matched to a gene. Germline V gene sequence: CDR1 SGHRS, CDR2 YFSETQ. As DNA, the CDR3 is TGCGCCAGCAGCTTTATACACAGGGGCGGGAATGAGCAGTTCTTC. It translates to CASSFIHRGGNEQFF.